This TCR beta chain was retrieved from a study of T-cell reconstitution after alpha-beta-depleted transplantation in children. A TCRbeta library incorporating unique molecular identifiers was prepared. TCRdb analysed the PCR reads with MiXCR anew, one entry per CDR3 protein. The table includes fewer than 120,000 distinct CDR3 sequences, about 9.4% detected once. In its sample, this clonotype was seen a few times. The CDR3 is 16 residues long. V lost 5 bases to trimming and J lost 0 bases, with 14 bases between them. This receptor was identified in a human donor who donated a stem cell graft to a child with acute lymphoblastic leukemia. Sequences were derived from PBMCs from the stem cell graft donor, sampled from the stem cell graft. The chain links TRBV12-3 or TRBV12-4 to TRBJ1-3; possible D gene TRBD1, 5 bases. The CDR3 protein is CASSPGVLSSGNTIYF. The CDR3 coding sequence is TGTGCCAGCAGTCCGGGGGTACTGAGCTCTGGAAACACCATATATTTT.